One and the same sample provided the 17 T cell receptor beta chains below, sequenced in a study of regulatory T cells in long-lasting Graves disease. Time point in this sample: newly diagnosed GD, antithyroid drugs for less than 3 months. PBMCs were the source of the RNA used for TCR sequencing. Library construction for TCR beta used iRepertoire HTBI primers and Arm-PCR of CDR3 regions. TCRdb reprocessed the multiplex PCR reads via MiXCR and lists one record per CDR3 protein. This table has about 380,000 distinct CDR3 sequences, 15% to 18% appearing once. This sample comprised peripheral blood mononuclear cells (PBMCs), obtained at new diagnosis, from a patient treated with antithyroid drugs. The receptors shown here come from a female donor with Graves disease.

The J gene is TRBJ2-7, the V gene TRBV5-1; 7 positions agree with TRBD2. This CDR3 contains 15 residues. With 0 bases clipped from V and 6 bases from J, the junction kept 9 bases outside the gene matches. The germline V gene has CDR1 SGHRS and CDR2 YFSETQ. The CDR3 loop reads CASSLGGRETGEQYF. The CDR3 DNA sequence: TGCGCCAGCAGCTTGGGAGGGCGGGAGACTGGCGAGCAGTACTTC. The whole variable domain, filled in from reference TRBV5-1 and TRBJ2-7, reads KAGVTQTPRYLIKTRGQQVTLSCSPISGHRSVSWYQQTPGQGLQFLFEYFSETQRNKGNFPGRFSGRQFSNSRSEMNVSTLELGDSALYLCASSLGGRETGEQYFGPGTRLTVT.

This clonotype was counted many times. J is TRBJ2-1 and V is TRBV12-3 or TRBV12-4; 7 bases agree with TRBD2. This CDR3 is built from 13 residues. With 8 bases clipped from V and 8 bases from J, the junction kept 9 bases outside the gene matches. The CDR3 sequence is CASRPVAGDEQFF. For the CDR3, the DNA is TGTGCCAGCCGCCCCGTAGCGGGTGATGAGCAGTTCTTC.

At least ten counts were recorded for this clonotype. V and J are TRBV7-2 and TRBJ2-1; 11 bases fit TRBD2. Germline CDR1 and CDR2: SGHTA and FQGNSA. The CDR3 has 16 residues. V dropped 1 base and J dropped 4; count of bases not matched to a gene: 3. The CDR3 DNA is TGTGCCAGCAGCTTAGGTACTAGCGGGGGTTACAATGAGCAGTTCTTC. Protein: CASSLGTSGGYNEQFF. The full variable domain, with the rest looked up from reference TRBV7-2 and TRBJ2-1, is GAGVSQSPSNKVTEKGKDVELRCDPISGHTALYWYRQSLGQGLEFLIYFQGNSAPDKSGLPSDRFSAERTGGSVSTLTIQRTQQEDSAVYLCASSLGTSGGYNEQFFGPGTRLTVL.

This clonotype came up many times. The genes are TRBV6-1 and TRBJ1-4, with D unresolved. This CDR3 comprises 16 residues. V was pared by 3 bases and J by 8 bases, with 19 bases between. The germline V gene has CDR1 MNHNS and CDR2 SASEGT. The CDR3 region is CASSETLTTSGEKLFF. The CDR3 coding sequence is TGTGCCAGCAGTGAGACTCTGACTACTTCGGGGGAAAAACTGTTTTTT.

This clonotype was recorded at least ten times. This sequence joins TRBV9 and TRBJ1-6; D perhaps matches TRBD1 (6 bases). V lost 3 bases and J lost 7, with 32 bases in between. CDR3 length: 21 residues. Germline V gene sequence: CDR1 SGDLS, CDR2 YYNGEE. The CDR3 here is CASSGTPLGRGLRGVNSPLHF. CDR3 coding DNA: TGTGCCAGCAGCGGAACTCCTTTGGGCAGGGGACTTAGGGGTGTGAATTCACCCCTCCACTTT.

This clonotype has more than one count but fewer than ten. The V and J genes are TRBV19 and TRBJ2-1; unclear D gene. The V end lost 7 bases, the J end lost 7 bases, and 14 bases lay between the germline ends. CDR1 LNHDA and CDR2 SQIVND come from the germline V gene (reference sequence). The CDR3 is 13 residues long. CDR3 protein: CASIGRRENEQFF. The DNA for the CDR3 is TGTGCCAGTATAGGGCGCCGAGAGAATGAGCAGTTCTTC.

Points on this clonotype: This may arise from a read error, as a much more abundant clone is one base away. The chain carries TRBV5-4 and TRBJ2-1; the D gene is possibly TRBD2 (5 bases). Trimming took 0 bases from V and 0 from J, leaving 7 bases between them. Germline loops: CDR1 SGHNT, CDR2 YYREEE (reference sequence). CDR3 length equals 15 residues. CDR3: CASSLDGDSYNEQFF. CDR3 nucleotide sequence: TGTGCCAGCAGCTTGGACGGGGACTCCTACAATGAGCAGTTCTTC.

The chain uses TRBV28 and TRBJ1-1, with TRBD1 as a possible D gene (6 bases). There are 15 residues in the CDR3. CDR1 and CDR2 (germline): MDHEN, SYDVKM. V was clipped by 3 bases and J by 1 base, with 12 bases between them. DNA of the CDR3: TGTGCCAGCAGTTTGGGGGCGGTGGGGAACACTGAAGCTTTCTTT. It yields the protein CASSLGAVGNTEAFF.

This clonotype was seen ten or more times. The chain combines TRBV4-1 with TRBJ1-4; 10 positions match TRBD1. The CDR3 extends over 17 amino acids. CDR1 and CDR2 (germline): MGHRA, YSYEKL. The V segment lost 5 bases and the J segment 2 bases; nucleotides outside the gene matches: 8. CDR3 nucleotide sequence: TGCGCCAGCAGCTACCGGGACAGGGGTACGACTAATGAAAAACTGTTTTTT. This sequence encodes CASSYRDRGTTNEKLFF.

The rearrangement links TRBV19 to TRBJ2-7; 10 positions agree with TRBD1. V lost 5 bases, J lost 6 bases, and 10 bases stayed unmatched. The CDR3 has 15 residues. The germline gives CDR1 LNHDA, CDR2 SQIVND (reference sequence). The CDR3 nucleotides are TGTGCCAGTAGTCCGGCGGCGGGACAGGGGTTCGAGCAGTACTTC. Translating it yields CASSPAAGQGFEQYF.

J is TRBJ1-2 and V is TRBV9, with a possible D match to TRBD1 (5 bases). Germline CDR1 is SGDLS and CDR2 is YYNGEE. The CDR3 runs to 16 residues. Trimming removed 3 bases at V and 4 bases at J, with 19 bases between. The CDR3 loop is CASSAGGPHVSYGYTF. CDR3 coding DNA: TGTGCCAGCAGCGCCGGGGGACCGCACGTGAGCTATGGCTACACCTTC.

The chain combines TRBV12-3 or TRBV12-4 with TRBJ1-2; TRBD1 agrees at 9 bases. This CDR3 is built from 16 residues. V was pared by 4 bases and J by 4 bases, with 10 bases of the junction left unmatched. The CDR3 nucleotides read TGTGCCAGCAGTTCCCCGGGACAGGGTAGGGGCTATGGCTACACCTTC. Residues: CASSSPGQGRGYGYTF.

This clonotype was counted ten times or more. V usage is TRBV24-1 and J usage is TRBJ1-2, with TRBD1 as a possible D gene (5 bases). Germline CDR1 reads KGHDR; CDR2 reads SFDVKD. The length of the CDR3 is 15 residues. Trimming removed 5 bases from V and 6 bases from J, with 18 bases in between. CDR3 in DNA: TGTGCCACCAGTGGGACCGGCCTGCAGGGTCATGGCTACACCTTC. It codes for CATSGTGLQGHGYTF.

This clonotype was counted at least ten times. CDR3 DNA sequence: TGCGCCAGCAGTGAGGGACCTGGGGGGATGGAGACCCAGTACTTC. Its translation is CASSEGPGGMETQYF. V and J are TRBV10-1 and TRBJ2-5, with a weak D call TRBD2 (6 bases). Trimming stripped 2 bases from V and 5 bases from J, with 15 bases between. This CDR3 contains 15 residues. Germline assignment: CDR1 WNHNN and CDR2 SYGVQD (reference sequence).

This clonotype has at least ten counts. V gene TRBV7-9 combines with J gene TRBJ2-3; D not resolved. Trimming took off 1 base at V and 1 base at J, with 6 bases between the two ends. Germline CDR1 reads SEHNR; CDR2 reads FQNEAQ (reference sequence). This CDR3 spans 14 amino acids. DNA of the CDR3: TGTGCCAGCAGCTTAGTTCACGGCACAGATACGCAGTATTTT. This encodes CASSLVHGTDTQYF.

This clonotype was found many times. This rearrangement joins TRBV5-1 to TRBJ2-1, with D possibly being TRBD1 (6 bases). The CDR3 has 15 amino acids. Germline lookup yields CDR1 SGHRS and CDR2 YFSETQ. V was clipped by 4 bases and J by 9 bases, with 20 bases between them. The CDR3: CASSHTGTPGPEQFF. CDR3 in DNA: TGCGCCAGCAGCCACACCGGGACACCCGGCCCTGAGCAGTTCTTC.

Many counts were recorded for this clonotype. The chain has TRBV6-5 and TRBJ1-2; maybe TRBD1 (5 bases). Germline CDR1 reads MNHEY; CDR2 reads SVGAGI. This CDR3 comprises 14 residues. Trimming removed 4 bases from V and 2 bases from J, with 11 bases in between. This CDR3 reads CASSSGRVNYGYTF. CDR3 nucleotides: TGTGCCAGCAGTTCGGGCAGGGTGAACTATGGCTACACCTTC.